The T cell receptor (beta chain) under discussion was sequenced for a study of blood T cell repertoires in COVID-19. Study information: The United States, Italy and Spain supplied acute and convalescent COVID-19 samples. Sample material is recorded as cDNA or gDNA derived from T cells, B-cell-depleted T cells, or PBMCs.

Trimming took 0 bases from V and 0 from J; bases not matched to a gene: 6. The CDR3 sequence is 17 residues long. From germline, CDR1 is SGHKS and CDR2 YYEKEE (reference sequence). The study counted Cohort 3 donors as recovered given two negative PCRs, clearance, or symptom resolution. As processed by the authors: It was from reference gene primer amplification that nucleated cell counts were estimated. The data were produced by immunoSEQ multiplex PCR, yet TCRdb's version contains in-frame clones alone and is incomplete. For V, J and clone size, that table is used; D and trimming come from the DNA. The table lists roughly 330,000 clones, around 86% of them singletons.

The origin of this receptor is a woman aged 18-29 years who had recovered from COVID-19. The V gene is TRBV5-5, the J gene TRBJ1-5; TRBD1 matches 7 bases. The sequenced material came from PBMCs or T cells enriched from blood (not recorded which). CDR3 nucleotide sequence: TGTGCCAGCAGCTTGGGACAGGGTGACCGTAGCAATCAGCCCCAGCATTTT. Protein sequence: CASSLGQGDRSNQPQHF.